What follows are 4 T cell receptor beta chains derived from one specimen sequenced in a study of T cells in Graves' hyperthyroidism and ophthalmopathy. The source material, RNA transcripts, was used to amplify TCR beta CDR3 regions. Carried out on the TCR CDR3, a first-round RT-PCR used the HTBI primer set. Each CDR3 protein gets one entry after TCRdb re-called the multiplex PCR reads with MiXCR. The profile covers fewer than 650,000 distinct CDR3 sequences, with around 43% appearing a single time and around 47% taken by the ten largest. The sequenced material came from peripheral blood or thyroid tissue (not recorded which). These receptors were collected from an adult woman with Graves' disease, either hyperthyroidism or ophthalmopathy (not recorded which).

This clonotype was observed a handful of times. This chain connects TRBV20-1 to TRBJ1-1; 7 bases are shared with TRBD1. CDR1 DFQATT and CDR2 SNEGSKA come from the germline V gene (reference sequence). J gave up 3 bases and V 3 bases, and 1 base lay outside the gene matches. This CDR3 is 12 amino acids long. The CDR3 reads CSASQGDTEAFF. CDR3 coding DNA: TGCAGTGCTAGTCAGGGGGACACTGAAGCTTTCTTT.

This clonotype was seen many times. The V call is TRBV7-2, the J call TRBJ2-2, with D unresolved. This CDR3 is 14 amino acids long. V lost 1 base to trimming and J lost 2 bases, with 5 bases between them. Germline values: CDR1 SGHTA, CDR2 FQGNSA. Here the CDR3 DNA reads TGTGCCAGCAGCTTAGTAGGCAACACCGGGGAGCTGTTTTTT. Translating it yields CASSLVGNTGELFF. Looking up the rest from reference TRBV7-2 and TRBJ2-2 gives the full variable domain: GAGVSQSPSNKVTEKGKDVELRCDPISGHTALYWYRQSLGQGLEFLIYFQGNSAPDKSGLPSDRFSAERTGGSVSTLTIQRTQQEDSAVYLCASSLVGNTGELFFGEGSRLTVL.

The chain employs TRBV20-1 and TRBJ1-2, with a weak D call TRBD1 (5 bases). The length of the CDR3 is 12 residues. Germline CDR1 reads DFQATT; CDR2 reads SNEGSKA (reference sequence). The V and J ends lost 0 bases and 6 bases respectively, with 8 bases between them. The CDR3 here is CSAREMGHGYTF. The CDR3 DNA follows: TGCAGTGCTAGAGAGATGGGACATGGCTACACCTTC.

This clonotype was seen more than once but under ten times. The V gene is TRBV11-2, the J gene TRBJ2-7, with D tentatively TRBD1 or TRBD2 (5 bases each). Deletions cut 0 bases from V and 9 bases from J, with 18 bases between. Germline values: CDR1 SGHAT, CDR2 FQNNGV. This CDR3 has 15 residues. As DNA, the CDR3 is TGTGCCAGCAGCTTAGATCGGTTCGGTGCGAGGGGGCAGTACTTC. Its translation: CASSLDRFGARGQYF. Looking up the rest from reference TRBV11-2 and TRBJ2-7 gives the full variable domain: EAGVAQSPRYKIIEKRQSVAFWCNPISGHATLYWYQQILGQGPKLLIQFQNNGVVDDSQLPKDRFSAERLKGVDSTLKIQPAKLEDSAVYLCASSLDRFGARGQYFGPGTRLTVT.